One and the same sample provided the 2 T cell receptor beta chains below, sequenced in a study of identical twins. Each CDR3 protein is one row after TCRdb ran MiXCR on the 5' RACE reads. Of 1.5 million to 2 million distinct CDR3 sequences in the sample, about 30% are singletons; the top ten hold approximately 0.25%. The sample was cord blood. These receptors were obtained from a newborn girl in good health.

The rearrangement uses TRBV27 and TRBJ1-6; 7 bases match TRBD1. Germline CDR1 reads MNHEY; CDR2 reads SMNVEV (reference sequence). The CDR3 is 12 amino acids. Trimming cost V 8 bases and J 10 bases; bases outside gene matches: 5. CDR3 in amino acids: CASRQGSSPLHF. The CDR3 nucleotides read TGTGCCAGCCGACAGGGTTCGTCACCCCTCCACTTT.

V usage is TRBV6-5 and J usage is TRBJ2-1; D is undetermined. Looked up from germline, CDR1 is MNHEY and CDR2 is SVGAGI. Trimming shortened V by 3 bases and J by 10 bases, and 19 bases separated the two germline ends. The length of the CDR3 is 15 residues. CDR3 amino acids: CASSYVPGSSYEQFF. In DNA, the CDR3 is TGTGCCAGCAGTTATGTTCCGGGCAGCTCCTACGAGCAGTTCTTC.